The source of this T cell receptor beta chain is a study of STAT3 mutations in large granular lymphocyte leukemia. On the study more broadly: Roughly half the longitudinally sequenced T-LGLL patients had canonical STAT3 mutations.

Approximately 40,000 productive templates were obtained per sample on average. Assay used: immunoSEQ multiplex PCR; TCRdb lists only in-frame clones, some missing. The sample has approximately 10,000 clones, around 76% seen once. Concerning this clone: Its target is not known.

Study-wide findings and caveats: Every T-cell large granular lymphocyte leukemia patient had at least one immunodominant TCR beta clonotype.

CDR3 length: 15 residues. Between the trimmed V and J ends, which lost 4 bases and 5 bases, there was a span of 15 bases. Germline-derived CDR1 and CDR2 are SGHAT and FQNNGV. The TCR sequence derives from a man in his 60s with T-cell large granular lymphocyte leukemia. Some clones in this sample may be carry-over from other donors' samples. The V call is TRBV11-2, the J call TRBJ2-1; D uncertain. The material sequenced was peripheral blood mononuclear cells. CDR3 sequence: CASSSRGTTDNEQFF. In DNA, the CDR3 is TGTGCCAGCAGCTCACGAGGCACTACTGACAATGAGCAGTTCTTC. Full variable domain (rest looked up from reference TRBV11-2 and TRBJ2-1): EAGVAQSPRYKIIEKRQSVAFWCNPISGHATLYWYQQILGQGPKLLIQFQNNGVVDDSQLPKDRFSAERLKGVDSTLKIQPAKLEDSAVYLCASSSRGTTDNEQFFGPGTRLTVL.